This TCR beta chain was observed in a study of technical replicates of blood from a handful of donors. Clones were read by immunoSEQ multiplex PCR, and TCRdb kept only the in-frame ones, dropping some. Of more than 75,000 clones in the sample, about 94% were seen once. The clonotype originates from a human donor in good health. Sample: T cells isolated from PBMCs.

The DNA for the CDR3 is TGTGCCAGCAGCGAGCAGGGACTAGCGGCTAGGGAGCAGTTCTTC. This translates into CASSEQGLAAREQFF. This chain joins TRBV2 and TRBJ2-1; 11 nucleotides line up with TRBD2. The length of the CDR3 is 15 residues. The junction had 11 bases not matched to a gene; V was cut back by 6 bases and J by 10 bases. The V gene's germline CDR1 is SNHLY and CDR2 FYNNEI.